The 30 T cell receptor beta chains given below trace back to one sample, sequenced in a study of blood T cell repertoires in COVID-19. The data were produced by immunoSEQ multiplex PCR, yet TCRdb's version contains in-frame clones alone and is incomplete. The repertoire includes about 310,000 clones, around 90% of them detected once, and roughly 5% sits in the top ten. The sample was PBMCs or T cells enriched from blood (not recorded which). The receptor set was obtained from a man aged 60 to 69 who had recovered from COVID-19.

The gene calls are TRBV28 and TRBJ1-6, with D unresolved. The CDR3 extends over 15 amino acids. The germline V gene has CDR1 MDHEN and CDR2 SYDVKM. V dropped 3 bases and J dropped 4 bases, with 10 bases sitting between them. The CDR3 region is CASSLAQRYNSPLHF. For the CDR3, the DNA is TGTGCCAGCAGTTTGGCCCAGCGTTATAATTCACCCCTCCACTTT.

The rearrangement links TRBV7-3 to TRBJ1-1; a weak D match, TRBD1 (6 bases). Trimming pared 5 bases from V and 3 bases from J, leaving 10 bases between. Germline V gene sequence: CDR1 SGHTA, CDR2 FQGTGA. CDR3 length: 13 residues. The CDR3 bases are TGTGCCAGCAGCCGAGCAGGGGACACTGAAGCTTTCTTT. This encodes CASSRAGDTEAFF.

This clone has only a few counts. The rearrangement joins TRBV6-2 or TRBV6-3 to TRBJ1-5; the D is unclear. This CDR3 is built from 16 residues. The germline CDR1 and CDR2 sequences are MNHEY and SVGEGT. The germline V and J ends were trimmed by 4 bases and 0 bases, with 13 bases remaining between them. The CDR3 loop is CASSWGDLYSNQPQHF. DNA of the CDR3: TGTGCCAGCAGTTGGGGAGACCTTTATAGCAATCAGCCCCAGCATTTT.

J is TRBJ2-7 and V is TRBV6-5; D ambiguous. This CDR3 has 13 amino acids. Germline V gives CDR1 MNHEY, CDR2 SVGAGI. Between the trimmed V and J ends, which lost 0 bases and 6 bases, there was a span of 9 bases. CDR3: CASSYSIEREQYF. The DNA of the CDR3 is TGTGCCAGCAGTTACTCGATCGAGCGCGAGCAGTACTTC.

The CDR3 bases are TGTGCCAGCAGGTGGACAGGGGGCTTCTCCACTCAGGGCTACACCTTC. Its translation: CASRWTGGFSTQGYTF. The V gene is TRBV27, the J gene TRBJ1-2; TRBD1 agrees at 11 bases. The V gene end was trimmed by 6 bases and the J gene end by 8 bases; junction bases not matched to a gene: 14. The CDR3 runs 16 residues. Germline CDR1 MNHEY, CDR2 SMNVEV (reference sequence).

The rearrangement uses TRBV7-9 and TRBJ2-2, with 10 bases fitting TRBD2. CDR3 length: 15 amino acids. Germline CDR1 SEHNR, CDR2 FQNEAQ (reference sequence). Trimming at V came to 2 bases and at J to 7 bases, leaving 4 bases not matched to a gene. CDR3 sequence (DNA): TGTGCCAGCAGCTTACCTAGCGGGAGTGACGGGGAGCTGTTTTTT. Protein sequence: CASSLPSGSDGELFF.

Here the CDR3 reads CASSQEKLHTIYF. The CDR3 coding sequence is TGTGCCAGCAGCCAAGAGAAACTGCACACCATATATTTT. The genes are TRBV4-2 and TRBJ1-3; D is ambiguous. In germline, CDR1 is LGHNA, CDR2 YNFKEQ. The CDR3 contains 13 residues. Trimming left V 0 bases short and J 8 bases short, with 8 bases between.

The gene calls are TRBV27 and TRBJ1-1; 9 nucleotides line up with TRBD1. Germline V gives CDR1 MNHEY, CDR2 SMNVEV (reference sequence). The CDR3 contains 15 residues. With V trimmed by 4 bases and J by 3 bases, 6 bases remained unmatched. This CDR3 is CASSSGTGTDTEAFF. The CDR3 coding sequence is TGTGCCAGCAGTTCCGGGACAGGGACGGACACTGAAGCTTTCTTT.

The chain carries TRBV28 and TRBJ2-4; maybe TRBD2 (6 bases). The germline CDR1 and CDR2 sequences are MDHEN and SYDVKM. Trimming pared 3 bases from V and 0 bases from J, leaving 24 bases between. CDR3 length: 20 amino acids. DNA for the CDR3: TGTGCCAGCAGTTTTTTTCTGGGGCAGGGCGGGGAACTAGCCAAAAACATTCAGTACTTC. This encodes CASSFFLGQGGELAKNIQYF.

The chain employs TRBV4-2 and TRBJ1-6; TRBD1 matches at 10 bases. CDR1 and CDR2 from the germline V gene are LGHNA and YNFKEQ. The CDR3 runs to 17 residues. V gave up 4 bases and J gave up 7 bases; unmatched junction bases: 10. The CDR3 DNA sequence: TGTGCCAGCAGCCGCGGGACAGGGGAATTGGAAAATTCACCCCTCCACTTT. The encoded protein is CASSRGTGELENSPLHF.

The CDR3 DNA sequence: TGTGCCAGCAGTTTTGAGCACTCTGGGGCCAACGTCCTGACTTTC. It encodes CASSFEHSGANVLTF. The rearrangement joins TRBV28 to TRBJ2-6; unclear D gene. Germline V gene lookup returns CDR1 MDHEN and CDR2 SYDVKM. There are 15 residues in the CDR3. With 3 bases removed from V and 0 bases from J, the gap between germline ends came to 6 bases.

The rearrangement joins TRBV28 to TRBJ1-6; weak D call: TRBD1 (5 bases). V was trimmed by 6 bases and J by 10 bases, leaving 13 bases between them. Germline loops: CDR1 MDHEN, CDR2 SYDVKM. CDR3 length: 13 amino acids. This chain's CDR3 is CASREAGNSPLHF. DNA for the CDR3: TGTGCCAGCAGGGAAGCAGGGAACTCACCCCTCCACTTT.

The chain combines TRBV6-5 with TRBJ2-3, with D hard to call. The V end was cut by 4 bases, the J end by 1 base, with 6 bases between. The germline V gene has CDR1 MNHEY and CDR2 SVGAGI. This CDR3 is built from 13 residues. CDR3 nucleotide sequence: TGTGCCAGCAGTTCGGCGGGCACAGATACGCAGTATTTT. The encoded protein is CASSSAGTDTQYF.

The chain uses TRBV16 and TRBJ1-5; TRBD1 matches 8 bases. V shed 0 bases, J shed 3 bases, and the junction held 4 bases outside the gene matches. From germline, CDR1 is KGHSY and CDR2 FQNENV. This CDR3 is built from 16 residues. The CDR3 reads CASSQSYRGANQPQHF. The CDR3, as DNA: TGTGCCAGCAGCCAATCATACAGGGGGGCCAATCAGCCCCAGCATTTT.

The chain recombines TRBV27 with TRBJ2-6; D gene unclear. CDR3 size: 15 residues. CDR1 is MNHEY and CDR2 is SMNVEV in the germline V gene (reference sequence). V dropped 2 bases and J dropped 0 bases, with 5 bases sitting between them. CDR3 nucleotides: TGTGCCAGCAGTTTACTAGGCTCTGGGGCCAACGTCCTGACTTTC. Translated, it gives CASSLLGSGANVLTF.

The rearrangement links TRBV6-5 to TRBJ1-2; a possible D gene is TRBD1 (5 bases). The CDR3 covers 13 residues. The V and J ends lost 0 bases and 5 bases respectively, with 7 bases between them. Germline CDR1 and CDR2: MNHEY and SVGAGI. CDR3 DNA sequence: TGTGCCAGCAGTTACTCGACAGTTTATGGCTACACCTTC. Its translation is CASSYSTVYGYTF.

This clone was observed a single time. This chain connects TRBV6-4 to TRBJ1-5; 7 bases map to TRBD1. The CDR3 consists of 16 residues. Trimming took 0 bases from V and 3 from J; bases not matched to a gene: 5. The germline V gene has CDR1 MRHNA and CDR2 SNTAGT. The CDR3 nucleotides are TGTGCCAGCAGTGACTCCCGGGACAGAGTCAATCAGCCCCAGCATTTT. Translating gives CASSDSRDRVNQPQHF.

V usage is TRBV19 and J usage is TRBJ1-5, with unresolved D. CDR3 length: 16 residues. Germline V gene sequence: CDR1 LNHDA, CDR2 SQIVND (reference sequence). Trimming took off 3 bases at V and 5 bases at J, with 17 bases between the two ends. The CDR3 bases are TGTGCCAGTAGTATGCTCGGACTCGGGAACGATCAGCCCCAGCATTTT. Translated: CASSMLGLGNDQPQHF.

The chain couples TRBV4-3 to TRBJ1-4; a weak D match, TRBD1 (6 bases). The germline V gene has CDR1 LGHNA and CDR2 YSLEER. V shed 6 bases and J shed 0 bases, with 26 bases lying between them. The CDR3 totals 20 residues. In DNA, the CDR3 is TGCGCCAGCAGATACAGGGACCGCCTAGAGGGTACATCAACTAATGAAAAACTGTTTTTT. Translating gives CASRYRDRLEGTSTNEKLFF.

This clone occurred once. The genes are TRBV5-4 and TRBJ2-3; 8 bases align to TRBD1. The V gene's germline CDR1 is SGHNT and CDR2 YYREEE (reference sequence). The CDR3 has 15 amino acids. Trimming took 3 bases from V and 0 from J; bases not matched to a gene: 3. CDR3 sequence (DNA): TGTGCCAGCAGCTCACGGGACAGGAGCACAGATACGCAGTATTTT. Translating gives CASSSRDRSTDTQYF.

The chain carries TRBV30 and TRBJ1-5; TRBD1 agrees at 9 bases. Germline V gene sequence: CDR1 GTSNPN, CDR2 SVGIG (reference sequence). This CDR3 spans 17 amino acids. Germline trimming cut 2 bases from V and 4 bases from J; bases unmatched to any gene: 12. The CDR3 DNA is TGTGCCTGGAGTTCCGCTAATACAGGGGGCTGGAATCAGCCCCAGCATTTT. It is translated as CAWSSANTGGWNQPQHF.

This sequence joins TRBV7-2 and TRBJ2-5; 12 bases are a match to TRBD2. The germline gives CDR1 SGHTA, CDR2 FQGNSA. Losses at the gene ends were 0 bases for V and 3 bases for J; bases not matched to a gene: 5. The CDR3 sequence is 17 residues long. CDR3 DNA: TGTGCCAGCAGCTTAGCTGCTAGCGGGAGGGGGGAAGAGACCCAGTACTTC. It translates to CASSLAASGRGEETQYF. The full variable domain, with the rest looked up from reference TRBV7-2 and TRBJ2-5, is GAGVSQSPSNKVTEKGKDVELRCDPISGHTALYWYRQSLGQGLEFLIYFQGNSAPDKSGLPSDRFSAERTGGSVSTLTIQRTQQEDSAVYLCASSLAASGRGEETQYFGPGTRLLVL.

J is TRBJ2-7 and V is TRBV5-1, with 7 bases fitting TRBD2. The CDR3 consists of 14 residues. V gave up 4 bases and J gave up 6 bases; unmatched junction bases: 10. Germline V gene lookup returns CDR1 SGHRS and CDR2 YFSETQ. The DNA for the CDR3 is TGCGCCAGCAGCCTGGGGACTACCTTGGGCGAGCAGTACTTC. Its translation is CASSLGTTLGEQYF. Drawing the rest from reference TRBV5-1 and TRBJ2-7, the complete variable domain is KAGVTQTPRYLIKTRGQQVTLSCSPISGHRSVSWYQQTPGQGLQFLFEYFSETQRNKGNFPGRFSGRQFSNSRSEMNVSTLELGDSALYLCASSLGTTLGEQYFGPGTRLTVT.

A remark on this clone: The junction departs from germline at one end; a sequencing error may be responsible. The chain employs TRBV28 and TRBJ1-4, with 9 bases identical to TRBD1. The CDR3 has 14 amino acids. Germline loops: CDR1 MDHEN, CDR2 SYDVKM. CDR3 protein: CASLRQGGAERLFF. CDR3 DNA: TGTGCCAGCTTAAGACAGGGGGGGGCCGAAAGACTGTTTTTT.

The chain uses TRBV9 and TRBJ2-1, with TRBD1 matching over 7 bases. CDR1 is SGDLS and CDR2 is YYNGEE in the germline V gene. J was trimmed by 2 bases and V by 9 bases; bases with no gene match: 2. The CDR3 length is 12 residues. The CDR3 here is CAIDRAYNEQFF. In DNA, the CDR3 is TGTGCCATAGACAGGGCCTACAATGAGCAGTTCTTC.

The chain joins TRBV5-6 to TRBJ1-1; 8 bases map to TRBD1. Per germline, CDR1 SGHDT and CDR2 YYEEEE. V lost 4 bases to trimming and J lost 4 bases; unmatched junction nucleotides: 9. CDR3 length equals 15 residues. The CDR3 is CASSREYQGATEAFF. In DNA, the CDR3 is TGTGCCAGCAGCAGAGAGTATCAGGGGGCCACTGAAGCTTTCTTT.

The chain carries TRBV5-5 and TRBJ2-3, with D perhaps matching TRBD2 (6 bases). V was cut by 5 bases and J by 0 bases, with 7 bases left in between. In germline, CDR1 is SGHKS, CDR2 YYEKEE (reference sequence). The CDR3 is 13 residues long. CDR3: CASRAGSTDTQYF. CDR3 in DNA: TGTGCCAGCAGGGCGGGAAGCACAGATACGCAGTATTTT.

The J gene is TRBJ1-1, the V gene TRBV19; TRBD1 matches at 8 bases. Trimming at V came to 7 bases and at J to 1 base, leaving 5 bases not matched to a gene. This CDR3 comprises 14 residues. CDR1 is LNHDA, CDR2 SQIVND, per germline (reference sequence). The CDR3 region is CASIWTGPNTEAFF. The CDR3 DNA follows: TGTGCCAGTATTTGGACAGGGCCGAACACTGAAGCTTTCTTT.

J is TRBJ2-3 and V is TRBV7-2; 15 nucleotides align to TRBD2. J was trimmed by 0 bases and V by 3 bases; bases with no gene match: 4. The CDR3 is 18 residues long. CDR1 and CDR2 (germline): SGHTA, FQGNSA. CDR3 sequence (DNA): TGTGCCAGCAGCTTGCCGGGACTAGCGGGAGGCAGCACAGATACGCAGTATTTT. It codes for CASSLPGLAGGSTDTQYF.

The genes are TRBV6-6 and TRBJ2-7; the D gene is possibly TRBD1 (5 bases). In germline, CDR1 is MNHNY, CDR2 SVGAGI (reference sequence). The CDR3 is 13 residues long. The ends were cut back, 4 bases at V and 5 bases at J, with 12 bases in the middle. CDR3 nucleotide sequence: TGTGCCAGCAGTTCCCTTCAGGGCCACGAGCAGTACTTC. Amino acid sequence: CASSSLQGHEQYF.